This T cell receptor (beta chain) was obtained from a study of shared clonotypes between healthy human individuals. Participating donors were healthy, HIV-negative adults free of recent acute infections or vaccinations. The authors ran unsorted PBMC replicate PCRs on 250 to 350 ng DNA, about 31,000 T cell genomes. Sequencing was performed with immunoSEQ multiplex PCR; in TCRdb, only in-frame clones are kept and a portion is missing. The sample shows about 490,000 clones, 65% to 80% of them seen only once. The ends lost 0 bases at V and 1 base at J; junction bases unmatched: 14. The CDR3 loop spans 22 amino acids. CDR1 is LGHNA, CDR2 YNFKEQ, per germline.

The chain employs TRBV4-2 and TRBJ2-3; 15 bases fit TRBD2. This receptor was obtained from a woman in her thirties or forties in good health. Some clones in this sample may be carry-over from other donors' samples. The sequencing sample was made of PBMCs. As DNA, the CDR3 is TGTGCCAGCAGCCAAGATTTCATAAGGGGACTAGCGGGAGGTGTGGGCACAGATACGCAGTATTTT. Translating gives CASSQDFIRGLAGGVGTDTQYF.